The 23 T cell receptor beta chains reported below all come from one sample, sequenced in a study of blood T cell repertoires in COVID-19. Sequencing used immunoSEQ multiplex PCR; TCRdb keeps in-frame clones, though not all of them. This table holds about 190,000 clones, roughly 73% found once. The sample was peripheral blood. These receptors came from a woman at least 80 years old with active or convalescent COVID-19.

The gene calls are TRBV7-9 and TRBJ1-6, with unresolved D. The germline gives CDR1 SEHNR, CDR2 FQNEAQ (reference sequence). The CDR3 covers 14 residues. The V and J ends lost 7 bases and 8 bases respectively, with 15 bases between them. The DNA of the CDR3 is TGTGCCAGCACCCGAGGTGGGTTCGATTCACCCCTCCACTTT. Its protein product is CASTRGGFDSPLHF. The complete variable domain, with remaining parts taken from reference TRBV7-9 and TRBJ1-6, reads DTGVSQNPRHKITKRGQNVTFRCDPISEHNRLYWYRQTLGQGPEFLTYFQNEAQLEKSRLLSDRFSAERPKGSFSTLEIQRTEQGDSAMYLCASTRGGFDSPLHFGNGTRLTVT.

The sample holds one count of this clone. This chain connects TRBV6-1 to TRBJ2-5; D is undetermined. The CDR3 length is 15 residues. Germline V CDR1 and CDR2: MNHNS, SASEGT. V lost 1 base and J lost 3, with 12 bases in between. The DNA of the CDR3 is TGTGCCAGCAGTGAAGAGTGGGCTTGGGAAGAGACCCAGTACTTC. Protein sequence: CASSEEWAWEETQYF.

The chain employs TRBV28 and TRBJ2-7; 11 bases map to TRBD2. The CDR3 loop spans 15 amino acids. The junction had 12 bases not matched to a gene; V was cut back by 8 bases and J by 6 bases. CDR1 and CDR2 from the germline V gene are MDHEN and SYDVKM. The CDR3 loop reads CASGGLRLAGSEQYF. CDR3 nucleotides: TGTGCCAGCGGCGGCCTCCGACTAGCGGGGAGCGAGCAGTACTTC.

The chain links TRBV6-1 to TRBJ1-1, with 7 bases matching TRBD1. Looked up from germline, CDR1 is MNHNS and CDR2 is SASEGT. The V gene end was trimmed by 2 bases and the J gene end by 0 bases; junction bases not matched to a gene: 6. There are 16 residues in the CDR3. CDR3 sequence reads: CASSEILGQLNTEAFF. CDR3 DNA: TGTGCCAGCAGTGAAATATTGGGACAGTTGAACACTGAAGCTTTCTTT.

The CDR3 nucleotides are TGTGCCAGCAGCTTCCGTCGGGTCACTAACACCGGGGAGCTGTTTTTT. It yields the protein CASSFRRVTNTGELFF. The chain carries TRBV7-9 and TRBJ2-2; D uncertain. With 3 bases removed from V and 2 bases from J, the gap between germline ends came to 13 bases. The CDR3 totals 16 residues. CDR1 SEHNR and CDR2 FQNEAQ come from the germline V gene (reference sequence).

The CDR3 nucleotides are TGTGCCAGCAGCCCCGTACAGACCATTTCGTATGGCTACACCTTC. Its translation is CASSPVQTISYGYTF. The V and J genes are TRBV5-6 and TRBJ1-2; D call uncertain. The V end was cut by 4 bases, the J end by 5 bases, with 18 bases between. This CDR3 spans 15 amino acids. CDR1 and CDR2 from the germline V gene are SGHDT and YYEEEE.

The genes are TRBV9 and TRBJ2-3; 11 nucleotides align to TRBD2. This CDR3 has 15 residues. CDR1 and CDR2 (germline): SGDLS, YYNGEE. Trimming at V came to 4 bases and at J to 3 bases, leaving 4 bases not matched to a gene. CDR3 loop: CASSWTSGSTDTQYF. The CDR3 coding sequence is TGTGCCAGCAGCTGGACTAGCGGGTCAACAGATACGCAGTATTTT.

This chain connects TRBV6-5 to TRBJ1-5, with 8 bases aligning to TRBD1. This CDR3 comprises 13 residues. Germline CDR1 and CDR2: MNHEY and SVGAGI. With 6 bases clipped from V and 5 bases from J, the junction kept 3 bases outside the gene matches. The CDR3 DNA reads TGTGCCAGCAGCCGACAGGGGCATCAGCCCCAGCATTTT. Its protein is CASSRQGHQPQHF.

This sequence joins TRBV28 and TRBJ1-2, with 9 bases matching TRBD1. Germline loops: CDR1 MDHEN, CDR2 SYDVKM. The CDR3 consists of 16 residues. Trimming removed 7 bases from V and 4 bases from J; junction bases left unmatched: 13. The CDR3, as DNA: TGTGCCAGCACTCTTTGGGCGGACAGGGGCCCCTATGGCTACACCTTC. This translates into CASTLWADRGPYGYTF.

This rearrangement joins TRBV10-1 to TRBJ2-1; 7 bases line up with TRBD2. The CDR3 contains 14 residues. CDR1 and CDR2 from the germline V gene are WNHNN and SYGVQD (reference sequence). The J segment lost 12 bases and the V segment lost 0 bases, leaving 8 bases of the junction unmatched. DNA of the CDR3: TGCGCCAGCAGTGAGTCGCGGGGACTATTCGGGCAGTTCTTC. This translates into CASSESRGLFGQFF.

The rearrangement links TRBV28 to TRBJ2-1; 8 bases agree with TRBD2. The germline CDR1 and CDR2 sequences are MDHEN and SYDVKM. V shed 6 bases and J 4 bases; nucleotides not matched to a gene: 8. This CDR3 is built from 15 residues. In nucleotides, the CDR3 is TGTGCCAGCAGGATCGGTGGCGGGGGGTACAATGAGCAGTTCTTC. Residues: CASRIGGGGYNEQFF.

The rearrangement joins TRBV6-2 or TRBV6-3 to TRBJ2-5; 7 bases fit TRBD1. The germline V gene encodes CDR1 MNHEY and CDR2 SVGEGT. The CDR3 consists of 16 residues. With 6 bases clipped from V and 9 bases from J, the junction kept 19 bases outside the gene matches. The CDR3 region has the DNA TGTGCCAGCAGCTTTGGCCAGGGGGTTCCGTTTGTGGCCCAGTACTTC. It specifies CASSFGQGVPFVAQYF.

This clone occurred a few times. The chain is built from TRBV5-4 and TRBJ1-1; D gene ambiguous. CDR1 is SGHNT and CDR2 is YYREEE in the germline V gene (reference sequence). The ends were cut back, 9 bases at V and 1 base at J, with 16 bases in the middle. The CDR3 is 14 amino acids. DNA of the CDR3: TGTGCCATGTTCCGGCGGGGAGGGAACACTGAAGCTTTCTTT. This translates into CAMFRRGGNTEAFF.

This chain uses TRBV5-4 with TRBJ2-1; no definite D call. V lost 2 bases to trimming and J lost 1 base, with 7 bases between them. Germline V gives CDR1 SGHNT, CDR2 YYREEE (reference sequence). This CDR3 comprises 14 residues. For the CDR3, the DNA is TGTGCCAGCAGCTTCCGGGTATCCTACAATGAGCAGTTCTTC. This translates into CASSFRVSYNEQFF.

V usage is TRBV7-6 and J usage is TRBJ2-2, with 9 nucleotides matching TRBD1. The germline V gene has CDR1 SGHVS and CDR2 FNYEAQ. CDR3 length: 15 amino acids. The ends lost 4 bases at V and 4 bases at J; junction bases unmatched: 4. For the CDR3, the DNA is TGTGCCAGCAGCTGGGGACAGGGAGGCACCGGGGAGCTGTTTTTT. Residues: CASSWGQGGTGELFF.

The J gene is TRBJ1-1, the V gene TRBV6-2 or TRBV6-3; D is ambiguous. Germline loops: CDR1 MNHEY, CDR2 SVGEGT. This CDR3 is 12 amino acids long. Trimming took 2 bases from V and 5 from J, leaving 6 bases between them. The DNA of the CDR3 is TGTGCCAGCAGTTACGACACTACTGAAGCTTTCTTT. As protein: CASSYDTTEAFF.

This clone was counted a few times. J is TRBJ2-1 and V is TRBV6-5; D possibly corresponds to TRBD1 (6 bases). The germline V gene encodes CDR1 MNHEY and CDR2 SVGAGI. The V end lost 2 bases, the J end lost 4 bases, and 6 bases lay between the germline ends. CDR3 size: 13 residues. CDR3 residues: CASSYDRYNEQFF. In DNA, the CDR3 is TGTGCCAGCAGTTACGACAGGTACAATGAGCAGTTCTTC.

This clone was detected only once. The genes are TRBV20-1 and TRBJ2-1; D not resolved. CDR1 is DFQATT and CDR2 is SNEGSKA in the germline V gene (reference sequence). V shed 3 bases and J shed 5 bases, with 5 bases lying between them. The length of the CDR3 is 11 residues. CDR3 sequence: CSASTHNEQFF. The CDR3 DNA sequence: TGCAGTGCTAGCACTCACAATGAGCAGTTCTTC.

CDR3 nucleotide sequence: TGTGCCAGCAGTGACCTACAGGGGGCGGTCACCGGGGAGCTGTTTTTT. It yields the protein CASSDLQGAVTGELFF. The rearrangement links TRBV6-1 to TRBJ2-2, with 9 bases fitting TRBD1. Germline V gene lookup returns CDR1 MNHNS and CDR2 SASEGT. CDR3 length equals 16 residues. After removal of 3 bases from V and 4 bases from J, the junction contained 6 bases not matched to a gene.

V is TRBV7-9 and J is TRBJ2-1, with 8 bases that match TRBD2. Germline V CDR1 and CDR2: SEHNR, FQNEAQ (reference sequence). CDR3 length: 17 residues. J lost 0 bases, V lost 5 bases, and 9 bases had no gene match. CDR3 sequence: CASSPFPSGGSYNEQFF. Here the CDR3 DNA reads TGTGCCAGCAGCCCCTTCCCCAGCGGGGGCTCCTACAATGAGCAGTTCTTC.

This clone turned up a few times. The rearrangement links TRBV6-2 or TRBV6-3 to TRBJ2-1; a weak D match, TRBD2 (6 bases). Germline V gene sequence: CDR1 MNHEY, CDR2 SVGEGT. V was cut by 2 bases and J by 0 bases, with 11 bases left in between. CDR3 size: 16 residues. CDR3 nucleotides: TGTGCCAGCAGTTACCCTCCCGGGGGCTCCTACAATGAGCAGTTCTTC. It yields the protein CASSYPPGGSYNEQFF.

The chain is built from TRBV5-1 and TRBJ2-3; 12 bases map to TRBD1. Germline V CDR1 and CDR2: SGHRS, YFSETQ. The CDR3 totals 15 residues. The J segment lost 5 bases and the V segment lost 3 bases, leaving 4 bases of the junction unmatched. The CDR3 nucleotides read TGCGCCAGCAGCTCGGGACAGGGGGCCGTAGATACGCAGTATTTT. It translates to CASSSGQGAVDTQYF. The entire variable domain, with the rest obtained from reference TRBV5-1 and TRBJ2-3, is as follows: KAGVTQTPRYLIKTRGQQVTLSCSPISGHRSVSWYQQTPGQGLQFLFEYFSETQRNKGNFPGRFSGRQFSNSRSEMNVSTLELGDSALYLCASSSGQGAVDTQYFGPGTRLTVL.

CDR3 nucleotides: TGTGCCAGCAGTCTTGGACAGGGGGCAGGGGGCTACACCTTC. It encodes CASSLGQGAGGYTF. The rearrangement links TRBV6-1 to TRBJ1-2; 11 positions agree with TRBD1. The CDR3 length is 14 residues. With 5 bases clipped from V and 8 bases from J, the junction kept 7 bases outside the gene matches. Germline-derived CDR1 and CDR2 are MNHNS and SASEGT.